The 29 T cell receptor beta chains below all came from one sample that was sequenced in a study of T cells in Graves' hyperthyroidism and ophthalmopathy. TCR beta CDR3 region amplification was performed from RNA transcripts. A first-round RT-PCR of the TCR CDR3 used the HTBI primer set. TCRdb itself ran the multiplex PCR reads through MiXCR, one entry per CDR3 protein. The table lists about 680,000 distinct CDR3 sequences, 35% of them singletons. Source material: blood. All receptors come from a woman aged 40 to 55 with Graves' hyperthyroidism.

This chain links TRBV7-9 with TRBJ2-7; D is ambiguous. Germline CDR1 SEHNR, CDR2 FQNEAQ (reference sequence). This CDR3 has 15 residues. The ends were cut back, 5 bases at V and 0 bases at J, with 14 bases in the middle. The CDR3 loop reads CASSLQRFSSYEQYF. In DNA form, the CDR3 reads TGTGCCAGCAGCCTCCAGAGATTCAGCTCCTACGAGCAGTACTTC.

In its sample, this clonotype was seen many times. The chain joins TRBV20-1 to TRBJ2-5; D is unresolved. Trimming shortened V by 5 bases and J by 2 bases, and 12 bases separated the two germline ends. The CDR3 extends over 13 amino acids. Germline-derived CDR1 and CDR2 are DFQATT and SNEGSKA (reference sequence). The DNA for the CDR3 is TGCAGTGCTCTAGATGTCCCACAAGAGACCCAGTACTTC. Translation gives CSALDVPQETQYF.

The chain links TRBV7-9 to TRBJ2-6; TRBD1 aligns across 8 bases. Germline V lookup: CDR1 SEHNR, CDR2 FQNEAQ (reference sequence). CDR3 size: 15 residues. V shed 9 bases and J 0 bases; nucleotides not matched to a gene: 4. CDR3 DNA sequence: TGTGCCAGTGACAGGGGAAGCTCTGGGGCCAACGTCCTGACTTTC. The encoded protein is CASDRGSSGANVLTF.

This clonotype appeared a few times. The chain uses TRBV10-3 and TRBJ1-2; D call uncertain. The CDR3 is 13 amino acids. The ends were cut back, 2 bases at V and 8 bases at J, with 12 bases in the middle. CDR1 is ENHRY and CDR2 is SYGVKD in the germline V gene. As DNA, the CDR3 is TGTGCCATCAGTGAGGAGGGAGTCGGGGGCTACACCTTC. Translated, it gives CAISEEGVGGYTF.

This clonotype was observed at least ten times. The chain joins TRBV10-3 to TRBJ2-7; TRBD2 is a possible D gene (5 bases). The CDR3 loop spans 14 amino acids. V dropped 0 bases and J dropped 2 bases, with 8 bases sitting between them. Germline CDR1 and CDR2: ENHRY and SYGVKD. CDR3 in DNA: TGTGCCATCAGTGAGTCCGAGAGGGCCTACGAGCAGTACTTC. It is translated as CAISESERAYEQYF.

The table lists this clonotype with a few counts. The chain joins TRBV5-6 to TRBJ2-2; 7 bases fit TRBD1. V shed 1 base, J shed 5 bases, and the junction held 5 bases outside the gene matches. The CDR3 sequence is 15 residues long. Germline-derived CDR1 and CDR2 are SGHDT and YYEEEE. CDR3 residues: CASSLKGAGTGELFF. CDR3 DNA sequence: TGTGCCAGCAGCTTGAAGGGGGCAGGGACCGGGGAGCTGTTTTTT.

Points on this clonotype: At one of its ends the junction is not consistent with the germline gene, which may arise from a read error. The chain carries TRBV5-5 and TRBJ2-6; D tentatively reads TRBD1 or TRBD2 (6 bases each). The V gene's germline CDR1 is SGHKS and CDR2 YYEKEE (reference sequence). The CDR3 sequence is 18 residues long. In DNA, the CDR3 is TGCGCCAGCAGCCAAGGCCTGAGCCGGGGGCCTGGGGCCAACGTCCTGACTTTC. It encodes CASSQGLSRGPGANVLTF.

This clonotype was recorded many times. The gene calls are TRBV7-2 and TRBJ2-7; D remains ambiguous. The CDR3 runs to 14 residues. The V end was cut by 7 bases, the J end by 0 bases, with 13 bases between. Germline lookup yields CDR1 SGHTA and CDR2 FQGNSA. CDR3 loop: CASTPGPSSYEQYF. CDR3 DNA: TGTGCCAGCACCCCGGGTCCAAGCTCCTACGAGCAGTACTTC.

The chain joins TRBV10-3 to TRBJ1-1, with 9 bases matching TRBD1. Unmatched junction bases numbered 7, after V lost 4 bases and J lost 4 bases. The V gene's germline CDR1 is ENHRY and CDR2 SYGVKD. The CDR3 has 15 residues. The CDR3 DNA is TGTGCCATCAGTGGCGGACAGGGGATCGCCACTGAAGCTTTCTTT. It codes for CAISGGQGIATEAFF.

Here the CDR3 reads CASSQDLQPTDTQYF. The CDR3 DNA follows: TGTGCCAGCAGCCAAGATCTCCAGCCCACAGATACGCAGTATTTT. The chain uses TRBV7-9 and TRBJ2-3; D uncertain. The germline gives CDR1 SEHNR, CDR2 FQNEAQ (reference sequence). The CDR3 runs 15 residues. V was clipped by 5 bases and J by 2 bases, with 14 bases between them.

This clonotype was observed at least ten times. This chain joins TRBV29-1 and TRBJ1-1; D remains unclear. The CDR3 is made up of 12 amino acids. Trimming took 4 bases from V and 1 from J, leaving 7 bases between them. Germline CDR1 SQVTM, CDR2 ANQGSEA. The DNA for the CDR3 is TGCAGCGTTGGGACGTCGAACACTGAAGCTTTCTTT. Protein product: CSVGTSNTEAFF.

This clonotype showed up many times. The gene calls are TRBV20-1 and TRBJ1-1; the D is unclear. This CDR3 is built from 13 residues. V was shortened by 3 bases and J by 0 bases, with 8 bases between the two germline ends. Per germline, CDR1 DFQATT and CDR2 SNEGSKA (reference sequence). The DNA for the CDR3 is TGCAGTGCTAGTCGGCAGTTGAACACTGAAGCTTTCTTT. Translating it yields CSASRQLNTEAFF.

The gene calls are TRBV25-1 and TRBJ1-5; TRBD1 is a possible D gene (5 bases). CDR1 and CDR2 (germline): MGHDK, SYGVNS. Trimming shortened V by 4 bases and J by 10 bases, and 23 bases separated the two germline ends. The CDR3 extends over 16 amino acids. CDR3 sequence reads: CASSARNRDAWSPQHF. CDR3 nucleotide sequence: TGTGCCAGCAGTGCTAGGAACCGGGACGCCTGGAGCCCCCAGCATTTT.

In DNA form, the CDR3 reads TGCGCCAGCAGCCAAGATCTAGGTCCACCGAACTCCTACGAGCAGTACTTC. Encoded protein: CASSQDLGPPNSYEQYF. V is TRBV4-1 and J is TRBJ2-7; D unresolved. Trimming took off 0 bases at V and 0 bases at J, with 15 bases between the two ends. This CDR3 is 17 amino acids long. Germline V gene data show CDR1 as MGHRA and CDR2 as YSYEKL.

The sample holds many counts of this clonotype. V is TRBV7-9 and J is TRBJ1-6; D may be TRBD1 (5 bases). V lost 0 bases to trimming and J lost 9 bases, with 15 bases between them. The CDR3 sequence is 16 residues long. Per germline, CDR1 SEHNR and CDR2 FQNEAQ (reference sequence). CDR3 protein: CASSLARFGQGSPLHF. In nucleotides, the CDR3 is TGTGCCAGCAGCTTAGCCCGGTTTGGGCAGGGTTCACCCCTCCACTTT.

This clonotype was observed many times. This sequence joins TRBV20-1 and TRBJ2-5, with 13 bases lining up with TRBD2. V shed 5 bases, J shed 5 bases, and the junction held 5 bases outside the gene matches. This CDR3 has 14 amino acids. CDR1 DFQATT and CDR2 SNEGSKA come from the germline V gene (reference sequence). The CDR3 is CSAPGTSGTETQYF. In DNA, the CDR3 is TGCAGTGCTCCTGGGACTAGCGGGACGGAGACCCAGTACTTC.

The V and J genes are TRBV19 and TRBJ1-5; the D gene is possibly TRBD1 (6 bases). The V gene lost 5 bases and the J gene lost 2 bases, with 13 bases spanning the gap. Germline CDR1 reads LNHDA; CDR2 reads SQIVND (reference sequence). This CDR3 spans 15 amino acids. CDR3 amino acids: CASSADRFGNQPQHF. CDR3 nucleotides: TGTGCCAGTAGTGCCGACAGGTTTGGCAATCAGCCCCAGCATTTT.

The chain joins TRBV10-3 to TRBJ2-2; D remains unclear. The CDR3 spans 15 residues. In germline, CDR1 is ENHRY, CDR2 SYGVKD. V shed 4 bases and J shed 2 bases, with 11 bases lying between them. The CDR3: CAISGEGGNTGELFF. CDR3 nucleotides: TGTGCCATCAGTGGGGAAGGCGGAAACACCGGGGAGCTGTTTTTT.

This clonotype occurred a few times. The chain uses TRBV4-1 and TRBJ1-1, with a possible D match to TRBD1 (5 bases). The CDR3 covers 14 residues. Trimming pared 4 bases from V and 5 bases from J, leaving 14 bases between. Germline CDR1 MGHRA, CDR2 YSYEKL. The CDR3, as DNA: TGCGCCAGCAGCCCGGGACTTCGAGGAACTGAAGCTTTCTTT. It codes for CASSPGLRGTEAFF.

This chain uses TRBV12-5 with TRBJ1-2, with D maybe TRBD1 (5 bases). This CDR3 has 14 amino acids. Germline V gene lookup returns CDR1 LGHNT and CDR2 FRNRAP. V was trimmed by 6 bases and J by 0 bases, leaving 11 bases between them. This CDR3 is CASGSDSSNYGYTF. DNA of the CDR3: TGTGCTAGTGGATCCGACAGTTCTAACTATGGCTACACCTTC.

Details on this clonotype: A junction end diverges from the germline sequence, so it may reflect a read error. The V call is TRBV7-3, the J call TRBJ2-5; no clear D gene. Per germline, CDR1 SGHTA and CDR2 FQGTGA. The CDR3 sequence is 12 residues long. The CDR3 DNA reads as TGTGTCAGCAGCCCCTCCCCAGGGACCCAGTACTTC. It translates to CVSSPSPGTQYF.

This clonotype has a count of ten or more. This chain joins TRBV29-1 and TRBJ1-4; no reliable D call. The V and J ends lost 4 bases and 6 bases respectively, with 6 bases between them. CDR1 and CDR2 (germline): SQVTM, ANQGSEA. This CDR3 contains 11 residues. The CDR3 protein is CSVAFYEKLFF. The CDR3 region has the DNA TGCAGCGTTGCCTTCTATGAAAAACTGTTTTTT. Full variable domain (missing parts from reference TRBV29-1 and TRBJ1-4): SAVISQKPSRDICQRGTSLTIQCQVDSQVTMMFWYRQQPGQSLTLIATANQGSEATYESGFVIDKFPISRPNLTFSTLTVSNMSPEDSSIYLCSVAFYEKLFFGSGTQLSVL.

This clonotype was detected many times. The rearrangement uses TRBV7-2 and TRBJ2-7; 8 nucleotides agree with TRBD2. This CDR3 has 14 amino acids. V was pared by 1 base and J by 4 bases, with 3 bases of the junction left unmatched. CDR1 SGHTA and CDR2 FQGNSA come from the germline V gene. The CDR3 protein is CASSLGTSSYEQYF. In DNA form, the CDR3 reads TGTGCCAGCAGCTTAGGGACTAGCTCGTACGAGCAGTACTTC. Filled out from reference TRBV7-2 and TRBJ2-7, the complete variable domain reads GAGVSQSPSNKVTEKGKDVELRCDPISGHTALYWYRQSLGQGLEFLIYFQGNSAPDKSGLPSDRFSAERTGGSVSTLTIQRTQQEDSAVYLCASSLGTSSYEQYFGPGTRLTVT.

This clonotype was counted ten times or more. The chain combines TRBV7-3 with TRBJ1-1; TRBD1 agrees at 11 bases. This CDR3 comprises 14 residues. V was clipped by 8 bases and J by 4 bases; unmatched bases: 6. The germline gives CDR1 SGHTA, CDR2 FQGTGA. CDR3 bases: TGTGCCAGCCGGACAGGGGGCCTCGCCACTGAAGCTTTCTTT. Translating gives CASRTGGLATEAFF.

This clonotype was picked up a small number of times. V is TRBV4-3 and J is TRBJ2-7; D is ambiguous. This CDR3 is built from 14 residues. CDR1 and CDR2 from the germline V gene are LGHNA and YSLEER. V was trimmed by 1 base and J by 0 bases, leaving 7 bases between them. The CDR3 region has the DNA TGCGCCAGCAGCCAAGTACACAGCTCCTACGAGCAGTACTTC. This encodes CASSQVHSSYEQYF.

This clonotype appeared a few times. The rearrangement joins TRBV19 to TRBJ1-4; maybe TRBD1 (5 bases). The germline V gene encodes CDR1 LNHDA and CDR2 SQIVND (reference sequence). CDR3 size: 14 residues. V lost 10 bases and J 6 bases, leaving 18 bases between the germline ends. This CDR3 is CATQTGARDEKLFF. In DNA, the CDR3 is TGTGCCACCCAGACCGGGGCGCGGGATGAAAAACTGTTTTTT.

This clonotype was counted many times. The chain combines TRBV9 with TRBJ1-1; weak D call: TRBD1 (5 bases). V was pared by 0 bases and J by 3 bases, with 9 bases between. The germline V gene has CDR1 SGDLS and CDR2 YYNGEE. The CDR3 consists of 14 residues. CDR3 loop: CASSVAGGDTEAFF. CDR3 DNA sequence: TGTGCCAGCAGCGTAGCAGGAGGGGACACTGAAGCTTTCTTT.

This clonotype was observed at least ten times. CDR3 DNA: TGTGCCAGCAATCGACAGGTGTCGACCTCCTACGAGCAGTACTTC. Residues: CASNRQVSTSYEQYF. The chain recombines TRBV2 with TRBJ2-7, with TRBD1 as a possible D gene (6 bases). V lost 7 bases, J lost 0 bases, and 16 bases lay in between. Germline V gene data show CDR1 as SNHLY and CDR2 as FYNNEI. CDR3 length: 15 amino acids. The full variable domain, in which reference TRBV2 and TRBJ2-7 provide the parts outside the CDR3, is EPEVTQTPSHQVTQMGQEVILRCVPISNHLYFYWYRQILGQKVEFLVSFYNNEISEKSEIFDDQFSVERPDGSNFTLKIRSTKLEDSAMYFCASNRQVSTSYEQYFGPGTRLTVT.

As regards this clonotype: A read error may be the cause here, since a much bigger clone is one base away. The genes are TRBV7-2 and TRBJ1-2; no firm D call. This CDR3 spans 14 amino acids. Germline V gene sequence: CDR1 SGHTA, CDR2 FQGNSA. CDR3 coding DNA: TGTGCCAGCAGCCTAGCCACGTTAGACTATGGCTACACCTTC. This encodes CASSLATLDYGYTF.